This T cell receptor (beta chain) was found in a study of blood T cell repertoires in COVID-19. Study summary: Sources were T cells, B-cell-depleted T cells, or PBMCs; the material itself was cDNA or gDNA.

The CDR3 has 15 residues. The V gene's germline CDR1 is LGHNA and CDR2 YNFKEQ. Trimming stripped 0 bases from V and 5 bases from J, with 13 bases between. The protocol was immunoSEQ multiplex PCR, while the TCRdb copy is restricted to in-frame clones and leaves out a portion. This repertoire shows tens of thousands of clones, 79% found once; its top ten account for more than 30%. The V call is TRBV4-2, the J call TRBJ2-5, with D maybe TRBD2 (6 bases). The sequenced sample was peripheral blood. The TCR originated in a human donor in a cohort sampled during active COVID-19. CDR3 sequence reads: CASSQDGDSRETQYF. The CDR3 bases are TGTGCCAGCAGCCAAGACGGGGACTCTCGGGAGACCCAGTACTTC.